This TCR beta chain appears in the sequencing data of a study of shared clonotypes between healthy human individuals. Here immunoSEQ multiplex PCR was the method, and the copy in TCRdb shows in-frame clones only, minus some. The data hold some 1.5 million clones, with 95% to 97% observed a single time. With 9 bases removed from V and 7 bases from J, the gap between germline ends came to 16 bases. This CDR3 has 13 amino acids. Germline V gene lookup returns CDR1 MNHEY and CDR2 SVGAGI. Study-level findings and limits: Generally, estimated richness proved larger in naive subsets than it did in memory subsets. The donor pool, a small one, limited the genetic and exposure-history diversity represented.

For this clone: Its specificity is unknown.

The receptor comes from a man aged 25 to 40 in good health. Material: naive CD4+ T cells sorted from blood. Documented subset: CD45RA+ positively selected. This chain links TRBV6-5 with TRBJ1-5; a possible D gene is TRBD1 (6 bases). The CDR3 loop is CASFDRSGQPQHF. CDR3 nucleotide sequence: TGTGCCAGTTTCGACAGGTCCGGCCAGCCCCAGCATTTT.